One T cell receptor (beta chain) is described in this entry. The data derive from a study of blood T cell repertoires in COVID-19. Study information: From T cells, B-cell-depleted T cells, or PBMCs came the material, which was cDNA or gDNA.

Trimming took 2 bases from V and 9 from J, leaving 14 bases between them. This CDR3 region has 14 residues. The germline CDR1 and CDR2 sequences are SGHTA and FQGNSA. Per the authors' pipeline: Reference gene primer amplification in the assay estimated nucleated cell counts. Some clones are missing from TCRdb's copy, which holds only in-frame ones; the method was immunoSEQ multiplex PCR. V and J calls and clone size are those listed in that table; D and trimming were worked out from the DNA. The table includes just over 35,000 clones, about nine tenths detected once. The chain recombines TRBV7-2 with TRBJ2-1; tentatively, D is TRBD2 (5 bases). Specimen: peripheral blood. This TCR derives from a man in his 60s with acute or convalescent COVID-19. CDR3 DNA: TGTGCCAGCAGCTTATGGAGCGGTGGCGTTGAGCAGTTCTTC. This sequence encodes CASSLWSGGVEQFF.